Below, one T cell receptor (beta chain) is given with its context. This record comes from a study of shared clonotypes between healthy human individuals. The CDR3 covers 17 residues. Assay: immunoSEQ multiplex PCR; the TCRdb copy retains only in-frame clones and omits some. In the table there are 2 million to 3 million clones, 93% of which are singletons. The rearrangement joins TRBV12-2 to TRBJ2-1; the D call of TRBD2 is as the table states it, not checked on the DNA. TRBV12-2 is given as a pseudogene. This sequence originates from a young man in good health. Some clones in this sample may be carry-over from other donors' samples. Sample: naive CD4+ T cells from PBMCs. Stated subset: CD45RA+ positively selected. This CDR3 reads CASRLDGGRSTYNEQFF. In DNA, the CDR3 is TGTGCAAGTCGCTTAGATGGCGGGAGGAGTACCTACAATGAGCAGTTCTTC.